Listed below are T cell receptor beta chains from one sample, sequenced in a study of regulatory T cells in long-lasting Graves disease. TCRdb re-derived calls from the multiplex PCR reads in MiXCR, one entry per CDR3 protein. The sample contains 310,000 or so distinct CDR3 sequences, around 20% of which appear only once. Sample: peripheral blood mononuclear cells (PBMCs), taken when the disease was refractory, from a patient treated with antithyroid drugs. The receptors were gathered from a female donor with Graves disease. Both conserved end residues are part of each CDR3. A D gene is named only where the DNA matches it firmly. Part of the rows lack a size; the others show once, few, many or a class for expanded clones.

TRBV30	many	TRBJ1-4	NA	CAWGNEKLFF	TGTGCCTGGGGTAATGAAAAACTGTTTTTT
TRBV10-3	NA	TRBJ1-5	NA	CAISPDRSSNQPQHF	TGTGCCATCAGCCCCGACAGGAGTAGCAATCAGCCCCAGCATTTT
TRBV27	many	TRBJ1-6	NA	CASSLWTANSPLHF	TGTGCCAGCAGTCTCTGGACAGCTAATTCACCCCTCCACTTT
TRBV14	NA	TRBJ1-6	NA	CASSQPVSVESYNSPLHF	TGTGCCAGCAGCCAACCGGTATCCGTAGAGTCCTATAATTCACCCCTCCACTTT
TRBV6-1	many	TRBJ2-5	NA	CASSWRAGGETQYF	TGTGCCAGCAGCTGGAGGGCTGGCGGAGAGACCCAGTACTTC
TRBV19	once	TRBJ2-1	NA	CASILRGNYEQFF	TGTGCCAGTATTTTGAGGGGGAACTATGAGCAGTTCTTC
TRBV3-1	many	TRBJ1-2	NA	CASSQLGNYGYTF	TGTGCCAGCAGCCAACTGGGCAACTATGGCTACACCTTC
TRBV6-1	NA	TRBJ1-5	NA	CASRPSQGWGYDSNQPQHF	TGTGCCAGCAGACCGTCCCAGGGCTGGGGCTACGATAGCAATCAGCCCCAGCATTTT
TRBV24-1	NA	TRBJ1-5	NA	CATSDPGRNQPQHF	TGTGCCACCAGTGACCCCGGCCGTAATCAGCCCCAGCATTTT
TRBV3-1	few	TRBJ2-2	NA	CASSHKVTGELFF	TGTGCCAGCAGCCACAAGGTAACCGGGGAGCTGTTTTTT
TRBV6-1	many	TRBJ2-7	NA	CASSEFSRVQGRSYEQYF	TGTGCCAGCAGTGAATTTTCAAGGGTCCAGGGGAGATCCTACGAGCAGTACTTC
TRBV5-4	NA	TRBJ2-2	NA	CASSFGGGLRTGELFF	TGTGCCAGCAGCTTTGGAGGGGGCCTGAGGACCGGGGAGCTGTTTTTT
TRBV5-1	few	TRBJ2-3	NA	CASSLAGPSTDTQYF	TGCGCCAGCAGCTTGGCAGGACCCAGCACAGATACGCAGTATTTT
TRBV2	many	TRBJ2-7	TRBD1	CASSWTGATYEQYF	TGTGCCAGTAGCTGGACAGGGGCCACCTACGAGCAGTACTTC
TRBV7-2	NA	TRBJ2-5	TRBD1	CASSFRDRLETQYF	TGTGCCAGCAGCTTCCGGGACAGGCTAGAGACCCAGTACTTC
TRBV18	NA	TRBJ1-6	TRBD1	CASSPPTGNYNSPLHF	TGTGCCAGCTCACCACCGACAGGGAATTATAATTCACCCCTCCACTTT
TRBV5-1	many	TRBJ1-1	NA	CASSLASGMNTEAFF	TGCGCCAGCAGCTTGGCGTCGGGGATGAACACTGAAGCTTTCTTT
TRBV3-1	many	TRBJ1-6	NA	CASGNSPLHF	TGTGCCAGCGGTAATTCACCCCTCCACTTT
TRBV6-1	NA	TRBJ2-1	TRBD2	CASRTSGTKIGQFF	TGTGCCAGCAGGACTAGCGGGACTAAGATAGGGCAGTTCTTC
TRBV27	many	TRBJ1-5	NA	CASSLSGQINQPQHF	TGTGCCAGCAGTTTATCGGGTCAGATAAATCAGCCCCAGCATTTT
TRBV6-5	NA	TRBJ2-2	NA	CASSYSGGNTGELFF	TGTGCCAGCAGTTACTCCGGGGGGAACACCGGGGAGCTGTTTTTT
TRBV27	many	TRBJ1-1	NA	CASSLSGENTEAFF	TGTGCCAGCAGTTTATCGGGCGAGAACACTGAAGCTTTCTTT
TRBV9	few	TRBJ1-1	NA	CASSARVNTEAFF	TGTGCCAGCAGCGCCAGGGTGAACACTGAAGCTTTCTTT
TRBV30	many	TRBJ1-4	TRBD1	CAWAYGTGGEKLFF	TGTGCCTGGGCATACGGGACAGGGGGAGAAAAACTGTTTTTT
TRBV28	many	TRBJ1-4	NA	CASSSVTWGGNEKLFF	TGTGCCAGCAGTTCGGTGACTTGGGGGGGGAATGAAAAACTGTTTTTT
TRBV12-3/TRBV12-4	few	TRBJ2-1	NA	CASSFSLKMEQFF	TGTGCCAGCAGTTTTTCCCTTAAAATGGAGCAGTTCTTC
TRBV6-1	few	TRBJ1-2	NA	CASSGLKGSMSYTF	TGTGCCAGCAGTGGATTGAAGGGCTCAATGAGCTACACCTTC
TRBV18	many	TRBJ2-5	NA	CASSVDKETQYF	TGTGCCAGCTCAGTGGACAAAGAGACCCAGTACTTC
TRBV5-5	many	TRBJ1-2	NA	CASSLADGGGYTF	TGTGCCAGCAGCTTGGCCGACGGAGGGGGCTACACCTTC
TRBV30	NA	TRBJ1-1	TRBD1	CAWSGVVTPGQGAPGTEAFF	TGTGCCTGGAGTGGAGTCGTCACCCCGGGACAGGGGGCGCCGGGCACTGAAGCTTTCTTT
TRBV6-5	many	TRBJ1-2	NA	CASSSPPGTATYGYTF	TGTGCCAGCAGTTCCCCACCCGGCACAGCAACCTATGGCTACACCTTC
TRBV7-9	NA	TRBJ1-6	NA	CASSLYANSPLHF	TGTGCCAGCAGCTTATACGCAAATTCACCCCTCCACTTT
TRBV6-1	many	TRBJ1-1	NA	CASRAGHSQTEAFF	TGTGCCAGCAGGGCGGGACATAGCCAAACTGAAGCTTTCTTT
TRBV20-1	few	TRBJ1-4	NA	CSAIDQLGKLFF	TGCAGTGCTATCGACCAACTGGGAAAACTGTTTTTT
TRBV7-3	many	TRBJ2-5	NA	CASSIAREETQYF	TGTGCCAGCAGCATCGCCAGGGAAGAGACCCAGTACTTC